This is a list of T cell receptor beta chains from one sample in a study of cytomegalovirus exposure and HLA in healthy donors. Some clones are missing from TCRdb's copy, which holds only in-frame ones; the method was immunoSEQ multiplex PCR. The sample carries approximately 260,000 clones, 92% recorded once. The sequenced material came from PBMCs. The receptors originated from a girl aged 2 to 9 in good health and CMV-seronegative. Both conserved end residues are part of each CDR3. A D gene is named only where the DNA matches it firmly. Where a row states a size, it is once, few, many or the class of an expanded clone; other rows omit it.

TRBJ2-7 TRBV7-9 NA TRBD1 CSSSLDWTGPTYEQYF TGTTCCAGCAGCTTAGACTGGACAGGGCCTACCTACGAGCAGTACTTC
TRBJ2-7 TRBV19 NA NA CASSIAAAYEQYF TGTGCCAGTAGTATAGCAGCGGCCTACGAGCAGTACTTC
TRBJ2-1 TRBV5-4 NA TRBD2 CASSLFQRGVVDEQFF TGTGCCAGCAGCTTGTTCCAGCGGGGGGTGGTGGATGAGCAGTTCTTC
TRBJ1-6 TRBV5-6 NA TRBD1 CASSLVTGGSYNSPLHF TGTGCCAGCAGCTTGGTGACAGGGGGCTCCTATAATTCACCCCTCCACTTT
TRBJ2-7 TRBV7-2 NA NA CASSFGGISYEQHF TGTGCCAGCAGCTTTGGCGGGATCTCCTACGAGCAGCACTTC
TRBJ2-1 TRBV10-1 NA NA CASSRLGSYNEQFF TGCGCCAGCAGTAGACTAGGCTCCTACAATGAGCAGTTCTTC
TRBJ1-1 TRBV6-5 once NA CASSYSMSSLTPEAFF TGTGCCAGCAGTTACTCGATGAGCAGTTTGACTCCTGAAGCTTTCTTT
TRBJ2-1 TRBV29-1 NA NA CSVVVVEQFF TGCAGCGTTGTAGTGGTTGAGCAGTTCTTC
TRBJ1-5 TRBV23-1 NA NA CASSGARTKPQHF TGCGCCAGCAGTGGGGCCAGGACCAAGCCCCAGCATTTT
TRBJ1-1 TRBV10-3 NA NA CASGQLNTEAFF TGTGCCAGCGGACAGCTGAACACTGAAGCTTTCTTT
TRBJ2-2 TRBV2 NA TRBD2 CASRPGLAGFTGELFF TGTGCCAGCAGACCGGGACTAGCGGGCTTCACCGGGGAGCTGTTTTTT
TRBJ2-3 TRBV10-2 NA TRBD1 CASSLTGETQYF TGCGCCAGCAGTTTGACAGGGGAGACGCAGTATTTT
TRBJ1-4 TRBV5-5 NA TRBD1 CASSSDRVMGPEKLFF TGTGCCAGCAGTTCTGACAGGGTAATGGGTCCGGAAAAACTGTTTTTT
TRBJ2-1 TRBV10-2 NA TRBD2 CASSEGNGRVVDEQFF TGCGCCAGCAGTGAGGGGAACGGGAGGGTTGTCGATGAGCAGTTCTTC
TRBJ2-3 TRBV6-5 NA TRBD2 CASSAPSGKGDTQYF TGTGCCAGCAGTGCTCCTAGCGGGAAGGGGGATACGCAGTATTTT
TRBJ1-5 TRBV19 NA NA CASSFAGLTVNQPQHF TGTGCCAGTAGTTTCGCCGGACTTACAGTCAATCAGCCCCAGCATTTT
TRBJ2-7 TRBV5-1 NA TRBD2 CASSPAGRESPYEQYF TGCGCCAGCAGCCCCGCAGGGCGGGAGTCCCCCTACGAGCAGTACTTC
TRBJ1-6 TRBV7-9 NA TRBD1 CASSSSWDRAGNSPLHF TGTGCCAGCAGCTCCTCTTGGGACAGGGCTGGTAATTCACCCCTCCACTTT
TRBJ1-6 TRBV27 NA TRBD1 CASSLFGRTGENSPLHF TGTGCCAGCAGTTTATTTGGTCGGACAGGGGAAAATTCACCCCTCCACTTT
TRBJ2-1 TRBV19 once TRBD2 CASSSSGAYNEQFF TGTGCCAGTAGTTCTAGCGGGGCATACAATGAGCAGTTCTTC
TRBJ1-5 TRBV2 once NA CASSGGNQPQHF TGTGCCAGCAGTGGAGGGAATCAGCCCCAGCATTTT
TRBJ2-7 TRBV15 NA NA CATSRERDGYEQYF TGTGCCACCAGCAGAGAGAGGGATGGTTACGAGCAGTACTTC
TRBJ1-2 TRBV27 NA NA CASSLSTNYGYTF TGTGCCAGCAGTTTATCCACTAACTATGGCTACACCTTC
TRBJ1-2 TRBV2 once NA CASKVGTILNDERRHGYTF TGTGCCAGCAAAGTCGGGACAATCCTTAACGACGAGAGGAGACATGGCTACACCTTC
TRBJ2-5 TRBV6-4 NA TRBD2 CASSEQPLGLAGGETQYF TGTGCCAGCAGTGAACAACCATTAGGACTAGCGGGAGGCGAGACCCAGTACTTC
TRBJ2-5 TRBV5-1 once NA CASRGIEETQYF TGCGCCAGTCGAGGAATAGAAGAGACCCAGTACTTC
TRBJ2-3 TRBV21-1 NA NA CASSKAPPTSGGTDF TGTGCCAGCAGCAAAGCCCCACCGACTAGCGGGGGTACGGATTTT
TRBJ2-1 TRBV5-4 NA TRBD1 CASSLPRGTGHNEQFF TGTGCCAGCAGCCTTCCTCGCGGGACAGGTCACAATGAGCAGTTCTTC
TRBJ2-1 TRBV6-1 once TRBD1 CASSRPRTGYVEQFF TGTGCCAGCAGCCGCCCGCGGACAGGGTATGTTGAGCAGTTCTTC
TRBJ2-5 TRBV6-6 NA TRBD2 CASSWTSDQETQYF TGTGCCAGCAGTTGGACTAGCGACCAAGAGACCCAGTACTTC
TRBJ1-2 TRBV27 NA TRBD1 CASRETGTYGYTF TGTGCCAGCCGGGAGACAGGGACTTATGGCTACACCTTC
TRBJ2-1 TRBV7-8 NA TRBD2 CASSRSLAGESSYNEQFF TGTGCCAGCAGCCGGTCACTAGCGGGGGAAAGCTCCTACAATGAGCAGTTCTTC
TRBJ2-3 TRBV5-1 NA TRBD2 CASSLERGGTDTQYF TGCGCCAGCAGCTTGGAACGGGGGGGCACAGATACGCAGTATTTT
TRBJ1-2 TRBV14 NA NA CAGTGIGYTF TGTGCCGGAACAGGTATTGGCTACACCTTC
TRBJ2-5 TRBV25-1 once NA CASSEQGPTQYF TGTGCCAGCAGTGAGCAGGGGCCGACCCAGTACTTC
TRBJ2-3 TRBV9 NA NA CASSVGGGLSTDTQYF TGTGCCAGCAGCGTAGGCGGGGGCCTTAGCACAGATACGCAGTATTTT
TRBJ2-1 TRBV27 NA NA CASSSRTAHNEQFF TGTGCCAGCAGTTCTAGGACTGCCCACAATGAGCAGTTCTTC
TRBJ2-7 TRBV29-1 NA TRBD2 CSVERSSGGAYEQYF TGCAGCGTTGAAAGATCTAGCGGGGGGGCCTACGAGCAGTACTTC
TRBJ2-2 TRBV10-2 NA TRBD1 CATRPRTGGSKFAGELFF TGCGCCACCAGGCCCAGGACAGGGGGCTCAAAGTTCGCCGGGGAGCTGTTTTTT
TRBJ2-1 TRBV7-2 once TRBD1 CASSRTGVPSYNEQFF TGTGCCAGCAGCCGCACAGGGGTTCCCTCCTACAATGAGCAGTTCTTC